This is a list of T cell receptor beta chains from one sample in a study of tissue T cells after allogeneic stem cell transplantation. TCRdb keeps only in-frame clones here, not all; method: immunoSEQ multiplex PCR. In the table there are some 7,000 clones, over 70% of which are singletons. Specimen: skin, collected at autopsy. All receptors come from a male patient at least 60 years old with steroid-refractory graft-versus-host disease after an allogeneic stem cell transplant. T cells may partly derive from the graft donor. CDR3s leave out the opening cysteine and the closing phenylalanine or tryptophan.

V gene	J gene	CDR3 protein
TRBV7-9	TRBJ2-7	ASSLERDEGMQY
TRBV7-9	TRBJ2-7	ASSLVGQGAREQY
TRBV7-9	TRBJ2-2	ASSLIYTGELF
TRBV2	TRBJ1-2	ASATGEYGYT
TRBV10-3	TRBJ1-1	AAQIGQNTEAF
TRBV30	TRBJ1-3	AWGGGSSGNTIY
TRBV27	TRBJ2-7	ASSHLAGGRNEQY
TRBV9	TRBJ1-1	ASSVGPGSEAF
TRBV6-4	TRBJ2-1	ASSGLRGARYNEQF
TRBV2	TRBJ2-3	ASSAGTQY
TRBV11-2	TRBJ1-2	ASSLTGTGGGFYGYT
TRBV5-5	TRBJ2-1	ASSFLFNEQF
TRBV28	TRBJ2-4	ASSFRGPSPGVQY
TRBV5-5	TRBJ2-5	ASSAGLQETQY
TRBV23-1	TRBJ1-4	ASSQSMTATNEKLF
TRBV12-3/TRBV12-4	TRBJ1-4	ASRTLGNEKLF
TRBV4-2	TRBJ1-6	ASSLPSADSPLH
TRBV4-1	TRBJ2-7	ASSQRSYEQY
TRBV10-3	TRBJ1-2	AIQPARSYGYT
TRBV5-1	TRBJ2-7	ASRGITGPNSYEQY
TRBV7-9	TRBJ2-5	ASSRPGQGQETQY
TRBV27	TRBJ2-3	ASSSSGGAVDTQY
TRBV30	TRBJ1-2	AWGVVHGYT
TRBV6-5	TRBJ2-7	ASSPSGYEQY
TRBV19	TRBJ2-3	ASSRGDSRTDTQY
TRBV11-3	TRBJ2-2	ASSYSTGIANTGELF
TRBV6-5	TRBJ2-5	ASRDQETQY
TRBV6-5	TRBJ1-4	ASSYGTENEKLF
TRBV3-1/TRBV3-2	TRBJ2-7	ASSQEGRGREQY
TRBV25-1	TRBJ2-7	ASSESNRGRYEQY
TRBV7-2	TRBJ1-4	ASSLNLWAEKLF
TRBV6-6	TRBJ1-5	ASGSAGNQPQH
TRBV19	TRBJ1-2	ASSSTPHDGPGGYT
TRBV5-4	TRBJ2-1	ASSSAWGSGGARSYNEQF
TRBV11-2	TRBJ1-4	ASSYGAREKLF
TRBV10-1	TRBJ2-3	ATEDRDAQY
TRBV9	TRBJ2-1	ASSVGDRAYNEQF
TRBV4-1	TRBJ2-3	ASSHTSGGTDTQY
TRBV6-2/TRBV6-3	TRBJ1-2	ASSYSPNYGYT
TRBV7-9	TRBJ2-7	ASSLAPGGYYEQY
TRBV28	TRBJ1-5	ASSSLTGGQQPQH
TRBV7-2	TRBJ2-2	ASSLYRGENTGELF
TRBV19	TRBJ2-1	ASSIGAGSEQF
TRBV24-1	TRBJ2-5	ATSDWEGGQYQETQY
TRBV27	TRBJ1-1	ASSGQFLNTEAF
TRBV7-2	TRBJ2-3	ASSLVVASTDTQY
TRBV4-3	TRBJ2-4	ASSQGLGY
TRBV15	TRBJ1-3	ATNTDAGSGNTIY
TRBV3-1/TRBV3-2	TRBJ2-1	ASSNIPHNEQF
TRBV5-1	TRBJ2-3	ASSPTGKGDTQY
TRBV6-6	TRBJ2-5	ASSRKTGGDQETQY
TRBV2	TRBJ1-2	ASNSGRIAYGYT
TRBV6-2/TRBV6-3	TRBJ2-2	ASSSGATGELF
TRBV2	TRBJ1-2	ASSYRGGYT
TRBV20-1	TRBJ1-6	SASRVLRNSPLH